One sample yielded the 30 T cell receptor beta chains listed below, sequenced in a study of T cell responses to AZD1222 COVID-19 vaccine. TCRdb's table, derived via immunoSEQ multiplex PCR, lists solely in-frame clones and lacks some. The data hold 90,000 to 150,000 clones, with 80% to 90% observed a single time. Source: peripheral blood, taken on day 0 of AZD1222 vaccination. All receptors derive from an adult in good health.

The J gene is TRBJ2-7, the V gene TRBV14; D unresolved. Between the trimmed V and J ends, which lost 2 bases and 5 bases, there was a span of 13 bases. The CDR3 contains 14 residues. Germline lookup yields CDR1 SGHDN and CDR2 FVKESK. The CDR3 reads CASSQNMGGNEQYF. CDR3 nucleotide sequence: TGTGCCAGCAGCCAAAATATGGGTGGAAACGAGCAGTACTTC.

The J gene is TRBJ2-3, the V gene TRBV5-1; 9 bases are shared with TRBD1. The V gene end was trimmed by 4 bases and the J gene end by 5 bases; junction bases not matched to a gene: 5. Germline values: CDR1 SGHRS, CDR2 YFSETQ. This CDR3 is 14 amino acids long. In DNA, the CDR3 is TGCGCCAGCAGCGGGGGGACAGGGATAGATACGCAGTATTTT. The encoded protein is CASSGGTGIDTQYF.

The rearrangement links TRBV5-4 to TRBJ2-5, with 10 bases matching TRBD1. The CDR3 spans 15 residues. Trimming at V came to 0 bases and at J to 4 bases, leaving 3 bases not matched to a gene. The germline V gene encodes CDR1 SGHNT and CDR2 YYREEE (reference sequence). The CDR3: CASSLEWDRGETQYF. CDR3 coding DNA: TGTGCCAGCAGCTTGGAATGGGACAGGGGAGAGACCCAGTACTTC. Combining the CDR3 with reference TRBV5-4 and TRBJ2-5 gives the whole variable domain ETGVTQSPTHLIKTRGQQVTLRCSSQSGHNTVSWYQQALGQGPQFIFQYYREEENGRGNFPPRFSGLQFPNYSSELNVNALELDDSALYLCASSLEWDRGETQYFGPGTRLLVL.

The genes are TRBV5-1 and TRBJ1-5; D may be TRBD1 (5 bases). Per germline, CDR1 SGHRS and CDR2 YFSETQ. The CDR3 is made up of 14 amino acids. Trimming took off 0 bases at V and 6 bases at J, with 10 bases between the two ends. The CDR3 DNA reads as TGCGCCAGCAGCTTGGCCGGGGGTACTCAGCCCCAGCATTTT. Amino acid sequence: CASSLAGGTQPQHF.

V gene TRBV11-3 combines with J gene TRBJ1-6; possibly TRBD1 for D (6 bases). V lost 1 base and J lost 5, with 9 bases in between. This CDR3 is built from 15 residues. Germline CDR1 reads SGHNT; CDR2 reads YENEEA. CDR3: CASSLGAGDNSPLHF. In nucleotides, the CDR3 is TGTGCCAGCAGCTTAGGGGCAGGGGATAATTCACCCCTCCACTTT.

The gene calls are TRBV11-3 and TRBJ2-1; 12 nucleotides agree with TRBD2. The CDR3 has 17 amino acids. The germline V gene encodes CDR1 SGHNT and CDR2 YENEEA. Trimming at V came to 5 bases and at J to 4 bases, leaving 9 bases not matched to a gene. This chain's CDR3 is CASSPDGGTSGYNEQFF. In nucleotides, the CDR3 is TGTGCCAGCAGCCCAGACGGGGGGACTAGCGGGTACAATGAGCAGTTCTTC.

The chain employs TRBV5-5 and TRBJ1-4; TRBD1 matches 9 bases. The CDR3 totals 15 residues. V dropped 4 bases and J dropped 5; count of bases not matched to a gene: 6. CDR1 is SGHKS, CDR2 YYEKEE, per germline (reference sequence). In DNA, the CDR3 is TGTGCCAGCAGCAATACCGGGACAGGGAATGAAAAACTGTTTTTT. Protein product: CASSNTGTGNEKLFF.

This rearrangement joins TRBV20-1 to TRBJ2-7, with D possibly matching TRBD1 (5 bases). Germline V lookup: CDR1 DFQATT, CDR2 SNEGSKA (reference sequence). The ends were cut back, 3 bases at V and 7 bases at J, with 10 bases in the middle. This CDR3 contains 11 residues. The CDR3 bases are TGCAGTGCTAGTTCCGCAGGGGAGCAGTACTTC. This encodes CSASSAGEQYF.

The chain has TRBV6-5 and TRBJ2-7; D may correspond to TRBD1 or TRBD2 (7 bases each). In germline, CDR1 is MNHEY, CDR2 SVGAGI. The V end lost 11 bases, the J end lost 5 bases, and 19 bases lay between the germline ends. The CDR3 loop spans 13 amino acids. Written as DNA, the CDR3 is TGTGCCCAGCAGGGGGGAGGGCCCCACGAGCAGTACTTC. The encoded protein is CAQQGGGPHEQYF.

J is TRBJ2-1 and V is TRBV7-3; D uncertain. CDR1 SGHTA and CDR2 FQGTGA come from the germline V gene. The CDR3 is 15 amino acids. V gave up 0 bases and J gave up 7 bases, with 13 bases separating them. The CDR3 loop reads CASSLTGSAENEQFF. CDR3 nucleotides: TGTGCCAGCAGCTTAACGGGTTCGGCGGAGAATGAGCAGTTCTTC.

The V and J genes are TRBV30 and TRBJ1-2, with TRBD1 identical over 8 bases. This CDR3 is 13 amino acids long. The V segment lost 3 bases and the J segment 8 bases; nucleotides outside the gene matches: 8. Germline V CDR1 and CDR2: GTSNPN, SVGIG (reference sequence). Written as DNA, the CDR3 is TGTGCCTGGAGCCGGCAGGGGGCGGAGGGCTACACCTTC. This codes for CAWSRQGAEGYTF.

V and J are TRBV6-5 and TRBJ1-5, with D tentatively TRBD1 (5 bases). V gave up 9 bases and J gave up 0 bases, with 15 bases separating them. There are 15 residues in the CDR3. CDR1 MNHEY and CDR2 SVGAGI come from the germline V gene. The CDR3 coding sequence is TGTGCCAGTGAGATGGGGCCCGTTAGCAATCAGCCCCAGCATTTT. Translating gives CASEMGPVSNQPQHF.

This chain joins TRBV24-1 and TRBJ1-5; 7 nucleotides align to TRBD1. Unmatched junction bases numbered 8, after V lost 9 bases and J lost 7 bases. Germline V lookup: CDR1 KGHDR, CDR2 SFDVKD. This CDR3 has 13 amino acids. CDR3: CATQGDRDQPQHF. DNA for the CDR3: TGTGCCACCCAGGGGGACAGAGACCAGCCCCAGCATTTT.

The CDR3 bases are TGTGCCAGCAGTTGGGGACCTCGAGGGGAAGAGACCCAGTACTTC. Protein product: CASSWGPRGEETQYF. J is TRBJ2-5 and V is TRBV27, with D perhaps given as TRBD1 or TRBD2 (5 bases each). V lost 4 bases and J lost 3, with 15 bases in between. CDR3 length equals 15 residues. Germline CDR1 MNHEY, CDR2 SMNVEV (reference sequence).

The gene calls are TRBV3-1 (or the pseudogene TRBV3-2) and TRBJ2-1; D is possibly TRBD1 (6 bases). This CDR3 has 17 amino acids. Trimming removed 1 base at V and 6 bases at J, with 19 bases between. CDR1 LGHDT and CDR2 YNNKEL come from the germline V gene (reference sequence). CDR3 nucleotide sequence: TGTGCCAGCAGCCAAGCCCGAGACAGGATCATAACCAATGAGCAGTTCTTC. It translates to CASSQARDRIITNEQFF.

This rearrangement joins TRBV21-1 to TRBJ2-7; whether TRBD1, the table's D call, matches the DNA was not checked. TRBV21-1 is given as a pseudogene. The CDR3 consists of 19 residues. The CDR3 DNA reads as TGTGCCAGCAGCCCCGCGAGAATGAGAGGGACAGGACGTTCCTACGAGCAGTACTTC. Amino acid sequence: CASSPARMRGTGRSYEQYF.

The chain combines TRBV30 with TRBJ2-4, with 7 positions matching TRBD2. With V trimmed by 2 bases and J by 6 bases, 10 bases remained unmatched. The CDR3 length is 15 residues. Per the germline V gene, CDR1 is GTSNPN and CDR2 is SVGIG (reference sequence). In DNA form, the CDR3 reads TGTGCCTGGAGTAAGGTAGCGGGCGGAAGAAACATTCAGTACTTC. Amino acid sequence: CAWSKVAGGRNIQYF.

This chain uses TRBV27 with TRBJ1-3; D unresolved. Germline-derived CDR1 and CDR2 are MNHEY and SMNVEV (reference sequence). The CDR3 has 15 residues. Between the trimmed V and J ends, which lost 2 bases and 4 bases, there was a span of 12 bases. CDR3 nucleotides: TGTGCCAGCAGTTTAAGAGTCTCGGGAGGAAACACCATATATTTT. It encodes CASSLRVSGGNTIYF.

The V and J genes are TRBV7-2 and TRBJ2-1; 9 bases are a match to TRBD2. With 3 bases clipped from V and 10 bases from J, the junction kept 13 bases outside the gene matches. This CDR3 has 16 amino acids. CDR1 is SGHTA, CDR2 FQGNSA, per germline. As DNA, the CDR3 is TGTGCCAGCAGCTTTGACTCGGGACTAGCTGGCCTGGAGCAGTTCTTC. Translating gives CASSFDSGLAGLEQFF.

CDR3 region: CASSGSWPRETQYF. In DNA form, the CDR3 reads TGTGCCAGCAGCGGATCATGGCCCCGGGAGACCCAGTACTTC. This chain uses TRBV11-3 with TRBJ2-5; D call uncertain. The V end lost 5 bases, the J end lost 5 bases, and 15 bases lay between the germline ends. CDR1 is SGHNT, CDR2 YENEEA, per germline. The CDR3 loop spans 14 amino acids.

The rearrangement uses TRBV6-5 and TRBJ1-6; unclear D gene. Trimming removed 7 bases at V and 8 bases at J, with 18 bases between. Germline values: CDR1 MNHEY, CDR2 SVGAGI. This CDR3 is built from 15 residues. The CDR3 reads CASNPGGSPHSPLHF. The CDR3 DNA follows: TGTGCCAGCAACCCCGGAGGGTCGCCCCATTCACCCCTCCACTTT.

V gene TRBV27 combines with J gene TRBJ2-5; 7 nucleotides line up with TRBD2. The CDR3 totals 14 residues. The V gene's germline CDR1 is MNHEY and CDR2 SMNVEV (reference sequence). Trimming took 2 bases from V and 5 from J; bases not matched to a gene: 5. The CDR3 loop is CASSLMDGGETQYF. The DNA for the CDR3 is TGTGCCAGCAGTTTAATGGACGGGGGGGAGACCCAGTACTTC.

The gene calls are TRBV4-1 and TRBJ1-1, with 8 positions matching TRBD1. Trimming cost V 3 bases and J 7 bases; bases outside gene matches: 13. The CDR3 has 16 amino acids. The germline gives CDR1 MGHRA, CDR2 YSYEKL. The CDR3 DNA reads TGCGCCAGCAGCCAGTCGGTGGTCAGGGGGCCCATTGAAGCTTTCTTT. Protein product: CASSQSVVRGPIEAFF.

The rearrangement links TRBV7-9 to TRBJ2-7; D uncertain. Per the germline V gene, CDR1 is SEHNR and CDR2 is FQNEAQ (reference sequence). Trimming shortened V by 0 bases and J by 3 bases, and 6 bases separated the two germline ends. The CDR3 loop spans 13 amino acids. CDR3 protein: CASSLAVGYEQYF. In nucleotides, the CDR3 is TGTGCCAGCAGCTTAGCGGTCGGCTACGAGCAGTACTTC. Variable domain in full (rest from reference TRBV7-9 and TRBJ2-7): DTGVSQNPRHKITKRGQNVTFRCDPISEHNRLYWYRQTLGQGPEFLTYFQNEAQLEKSRLLSDRFSAERPKGSFSTLEIQRTEQGDSAMYLCASSLAVGYEQYFGPGTRLTVT.

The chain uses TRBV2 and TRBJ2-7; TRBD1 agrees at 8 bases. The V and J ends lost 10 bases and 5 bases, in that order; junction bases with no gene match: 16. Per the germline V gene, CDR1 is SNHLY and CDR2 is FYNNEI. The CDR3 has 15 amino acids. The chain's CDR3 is CATSPPGTGLHEQYF. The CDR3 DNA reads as TGTGCCACCTCCCCCCCTGGGACAGGTCTCCACGAGCAGTACTTC. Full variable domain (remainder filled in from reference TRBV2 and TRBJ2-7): EPEVTQTPSHQVTQMGQEVILRCVPISNHLYFYWYRQILGQKVEFLVSFYNNEISEKSEIFDDQFSVERPDGSNFTLKIRSTKLEDSAMYFCATSPPGTGLHEQYFGPGTRLTVT.

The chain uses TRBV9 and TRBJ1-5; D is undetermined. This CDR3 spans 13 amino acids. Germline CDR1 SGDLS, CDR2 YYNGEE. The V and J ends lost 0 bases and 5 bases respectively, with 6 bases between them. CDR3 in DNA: TGTGCCAGCAGCGTAGATCAGCATCAGCCCCAGCATTTT. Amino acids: CASSVDQHQPQHF.

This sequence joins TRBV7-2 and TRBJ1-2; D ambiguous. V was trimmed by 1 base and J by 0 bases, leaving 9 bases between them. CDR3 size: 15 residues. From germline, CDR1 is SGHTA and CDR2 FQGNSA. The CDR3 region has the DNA TGTGCCAGCAGCTTAGGAGGCCCCCCTAACTATGGCTACACCTTC. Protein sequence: CASSLGGPPNYGYTF.

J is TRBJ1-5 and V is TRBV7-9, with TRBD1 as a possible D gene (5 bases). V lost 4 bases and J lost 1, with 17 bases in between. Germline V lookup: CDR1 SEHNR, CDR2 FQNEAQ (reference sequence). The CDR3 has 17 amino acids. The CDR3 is CASSSTSGAPSNQPQHF. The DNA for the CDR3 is TGTGCCAGCAGCTCCACCTCCGGGGCGCCAAGCAATCAGCCCCAGCATTTT.

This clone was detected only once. CDR3 DNA sequence: TGTGCCAGCAGCGCCTGGACAGGATATGGCTACACCTTC. Its translation: CASSAWTGYGYTF. The V gene is TRBV9, the J gene TRBJ1-2; 7 bases are a match to TRBD1. The CDR3 is made up of 13 amino acids. Trimming took 3 bases from V and 5 from J; bases not matched to a gene: 4. Per germline, CDR1 SGDLS and CDR2 YYNGEE.

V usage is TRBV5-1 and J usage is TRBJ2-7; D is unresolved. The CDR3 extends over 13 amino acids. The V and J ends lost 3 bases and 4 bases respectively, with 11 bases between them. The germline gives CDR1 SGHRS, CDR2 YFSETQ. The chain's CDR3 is CASSSGAGYEQYF. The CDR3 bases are TGCGCCAGCAGCTCTGGCGCCGGATACGAGCAGTACTTC.